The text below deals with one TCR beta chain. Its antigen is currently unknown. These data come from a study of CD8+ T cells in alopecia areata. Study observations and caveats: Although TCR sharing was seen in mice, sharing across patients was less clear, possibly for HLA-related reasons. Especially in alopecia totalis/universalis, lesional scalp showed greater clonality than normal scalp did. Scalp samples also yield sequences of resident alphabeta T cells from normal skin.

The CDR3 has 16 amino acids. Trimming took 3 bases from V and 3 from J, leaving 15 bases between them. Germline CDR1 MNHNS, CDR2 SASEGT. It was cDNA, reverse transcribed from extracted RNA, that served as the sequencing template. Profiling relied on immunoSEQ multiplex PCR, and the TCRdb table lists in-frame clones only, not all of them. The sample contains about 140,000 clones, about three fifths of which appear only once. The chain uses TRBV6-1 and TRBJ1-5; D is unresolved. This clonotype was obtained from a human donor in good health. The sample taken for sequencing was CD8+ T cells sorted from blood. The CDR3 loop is CASSEKGRRANQPQHF. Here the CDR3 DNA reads TGTGCCAGCAGTGAGAAGGGCAGGAGGGCCAATCAGCCCCAGCATTTT.